This entry lists 19 T cell receptor beta chains sequenced from one sample in a study of blood T cell repertoires in COVID-19. TCRdb's table, derived via immunoSEQ multiplex PCR, lists solely in-frame clones and lacks some. The repertoire includes 250,000 or so clones, about four fifths of them detected once, and approximately 1.4% sits in the top ten. The specimen sequenced was peripheral blood. The receptors were sampled from a woman in her thirties or forties who had recovered from COVID-19.

The rearrangement links TRBV18 to TRBJ2-1, with TRBD1 identical over 7 bases. CDR1 is KGHSH and CDR2 is LQKENI in the germline V gene. This CDR3 has 16 residues. The V gene end was trimmed by 2 bases and the J gene end by 8 bases; junction bases not matched to a gene: 12. CDR3 sequence: CASSPALTGTVDEQFF. Here the CDR3 DNA reads TGTGCCAGCTCACCAGCTCTTACCGGGACAGTCGATGAGCAGTTCTTC.

Comments on this clone: This sample includes further DNA sequences coding for the same CDR3. V usage is TRBV2 and J usage is TRBJ2-7; D is possibly TRBD2 (5 bases). Germline V CDR1 and CDR2: SNHLY, FYNNEI. V was pared by 4 bases and J by 4 bases, with 8 bases between. This CDR3 has 12 residues. The CDR3 loop is CASSGTGYEQYF. The CDR3 DNA reads TGTGCCAGCAGTGGAACGGGGTACGAGCAGTACTTC.

This chain connects TRBV3-1 (or the pseudogene TRBV3-2) to TRBJ1-5, with 7 positions matching TRBD1. Trimming cost V 4 bases and J 7 bases; bases outside gene matches: 7. The CDR3 loop spans 14 amino acids. Germline CDR1 and CDR2: LGHDT and YNNKEL (reference sequence). This chain's CDR3 is CASSRDSGGQPQHF. CDR3 sequence (DNA): TGTGCCAGCAGCCGGGACAGTGGGGGACAGCCCCAGCATTTT.

This chain connects TRBV6-5 to TRBJ2-7; 8 bases agree with TRBD1. Germline CDR1 reads MNHEY; CDR2 reads SVGAGI. The trim removed 6 bases at V and 2 bases at J, leaving 9 bases unmatched. The CDR3 has 15 amino acids. The CDR3 region is CASRLGGTGTYEQYF. The CDR3 DNA reads as TGTGCCAGCAGACTAGGTGGGACAGGAACCTACGAGCAGTACTTC.

The rearrangement joins TRBV11-2 to TRBJ2-5; a weak D match, TRBD2 (6 bases). This CDR3 has 15 residues. The ends were cut back, 5 bases at V and 4 bases at J, with 17 bases in the middle. From germline, CDR1 is SGHAT and CDR2 FQNNGV. CDR3 DNA: TGTGCCAGCAGCGGGAGACTTGGAGCGGGAGAGACCCAGTACTTC. This codes for CASSGRLGAGETQYF.

V gene TRBV10-3 combines with J gene TRBJ2-4; weak D call: TRBD1 (7 bases). The germline V gene has CDR1 ENHRY and CDR2 SYGVKD. CDR3 length equals 16 residues. V lost 0 bases and J 0 bases, leaving 9 bases between the germline ends. The CDR3, as DNA: TGTGCCATCAGTGAGTCCCAGGGGGGAGCCAAAAACATTCAGTACTTC. As protein: CAISESQGGAKNIQYF.

The chain joins TRBV7-3 to TRBJ2-5, with TRBD2 as a possible D gene (7 bases). The CDR3 has 14 residues. V dropped 2 bases and J dropped 5 bases, with 12 bases sitting between them. Germline V gene data show CDR1 as SGHTA and CDR2 as FQGTGA. The CDR3 DNA is TGTGCCAGCAGCTTAGGGGGGGCCCGGGAGACCCAGTACTTC. Translating gives CASSLGGARETQYF.

This sequence joins TRBV12-1 and TRBJ1-1. TRBV12-1 constitutes a pseudogene. The CDR3 sequence is 16 residues long. CDR3: CAIIMGGEIKNTEAFF. The CDR3 coding sequence is TGTGCCATCATCATGGGGGGGGAAATTAAAAACACTGAAGCTTTCTTT.

The chain joins TRBV6-5 to TRBJ1-4; 7 nucleotides match TRBD1. The CDR3 runs 14 residues. Germline CDR1 is MNHEY and CDR2 is SVGAGI. V lost 5 bases and J lost 8; bases outside the gene matches: 8. CDR3 amino acids: CASSRQGVGEKLFF. The DNA of the CDR3 is TGTGCCAGCAGTCGACAGGGAGTGGGGGAAAAACTGTTTTTT.

The gene calls are TRBV6-6 and TRBJ1-5, with 8 bases lining up with TRBD1. After removal of 6 bases from V and 7 bases from J, the junction contained 8 bases not matched to a gene. Germline loops: CDR1 MNHNY, CDR2 SVGAGI (reference sequence). The CDR3 is 14 amino acids. The CDR3: CASSFDRGGQPQHF. The CDR3 coding sequence is TGTGCCAGCAGCTTCGACAGGGGAGGGCAGCCCCAGCATTTT.

The chain employs TRBV27 and TRBJ1-2; 7 bases agree with TRBD1. Germline CDR1 is MNHEY and CDR2 is SMNVEV (reference sequence). The CDR3 consists of 13 residues. The V gene end was trimmed by 2 bases and the J gene end by 8 bases; junction bases not matched to a gene: 5. Here the CDR3 reads CASSLHRGGGYTF. The CDR3 nucleotides read TGTGCCAGCAGTTTACACAGGGGCGGCGGCTACACCTTC.

This chain links TRBV21-1 with TRBJ1-6; the table's D gene call, TRBD1, was not cross checked with the DNA. TRBV21-1 is a known pseudogene. This CDR3 region has 14 residues. In DNA, the CDR3 is TGTGCCAGCCTTTCGACAGGAGATAATTCACCCCTCCACTTT. Translated: CASLSTGDNSPLHF.

V is TRBV18 and J is TRBJ1-3; 7 bases agree with TRBD1. The V gene end was trimmed by 5 bases and the J gene end by 0 bases; junction bases not matched to a gene: 13. This CDR3 comprises 18 residues. CDR1 and CDR2 from the germline V gene are KGHSH and LQKENI. The CDR3 DNA sequence: TGTGCCAGCTCATCATCCCTCTCGACAGGGAGCTCTGGAAACACCATATATTTT. It translates to CASSSSLSTGSSGNTIYF.

V is TRBV12-5 and J is TRBJ2-1; tentative D call: TRBD1 (6 bases). The length of the CDR3 is 15 residues. Germline CDR1 is LGHNT and CDR2 is FRNRAP. The germline V and J ends were trimmed by 7 bases and 3 bases, with 16 bases remaining between them. DNA of the CDR3: TGTGCTAGTGCCCCGGACCAGGGGATCTACAATGAGCAGTTCTTC. The encoded protein is CASAPDQGIYNEQFF.

This chain joins TRBV27 and TRBJ2-1, with a tentative D call TRBD1 (6 bases). The V gene's germline CDR1 is MNHEY and CDR2 SMNVEV (reference sequence). Trimming removed 7 bases at V and 4 bases at J, with 17 bases between. The CDR3 spans 15 residues. The CDR3 is CASNPTGSTYNEQFF. The CDR3 nucleotides read TGTGCCAGCAACCCGACAGGTTCGACGTACAATGAGCAGTTCTTC.

The chain employs TRBV12-5 and TRBJ1-2; D is possibly TRBD1 (5 bases). The CDR3 is 14 residues long. Trimming shortened V by 0 bases and J by 8 bases, and 13 bases separated the two germline ends. Germline V CDR1 and CDR2: LGHNT, FRNRAP. The CDR3 protein is CASGLVSGMGGYTF. In DNA form, the CDR3 reads TGTGCTAGTGGTTTGGTATCAGGGATGGGGGGCTACACCTTC. Looking up the rest from reference TRBV12-5 and TRBJ1-2 gives the full variable domain: DARVTQTPRHKVTEMGQEVTMRCQPILGHNTVFWYRQTMMQGLELLAYFRNRAPLDDSGMPKDRFSAEMPDATLATLKIQPSEPRDSAVYFCASGLVSGMGGYTFGSGTRLTVV.

The CDR3 protein is CASSLAGALYEQYF. CDR3 bases: TGTGCCAGCAGCCTAGCGGGGGCCCTCTACGAGCAGTACTTC. The rearrangement uses TRBV5-6 and TRBJ2-7, with 10 bases identical to TRBD2. The CDR3 totals 14 residues. Germline-derived CDR1 and CDR2 are SGHDT and YYEEEE. V was pared by 4 bases and J by 3 bases, with 4 bases of the junction left unmatched.

This chain uses TRBV11-2 with TRBJ2-1; TRBD2 matches 14 bases. V was clipped by 5 bases and J by 4 bases; unmatched bases: 4. The CDR3 totals 16 residues. Germline CDR1 reads SGHAT; CDR2 reads FQNNGV. CDR3 nucleotide sequence: TGTGCCAGCAGCGTTGGGACTAGCGGGGGTTACAATGAGCAGTTCTTC. It translates to CASSVGTSGGYNEQFF.

The V and J genes are TRBV19 and TRBJ2-1, with D maybe TRBD1 (6 bases). Deletions cut 5 bases from V and 1 base from J, with 12 bases between. This CDR3 spans 15 amino acids. Germline lookup yields CDR1 LNHDA and CDR2 SQIVND (reference sequence). The CDR3 region has the DNA TGTGCCAGTAGTCGGAGGCAGGGGTCCTACAATGAGCAGTTCTTC. Encoded protein: CASSRRQGSYNEQFF. Looking up the rest from reference TRBV19 and TRBJ2-1 gives the full variable domain: DGGITQSPKYLFRKEGQNVTLSCEQNLNHDAMYWYRQDPGQGLRLIYYSQIVNDFQKGDIAEGYSVSREKKESFPLTVTSAQKNPTAFYLCASSRRQGSYNEQFFGPGTRLTVL.